This TCR beta chain is from a study of vaccination and CD4 T cells after COVID-19. Background on the study: In the control cultures, a CEFX pool, an HIV-1 Nef pool, or no peptide was supplied.

The CDR3 runs 15 residues. The germline gives CDR1 MNHEY, CDR2 SVGEGT. Trimming took off 2 bases at V and 3 bases at J, with 13 bases between the two ends. Regarding this clonotype: Its antigen is currently unknown.

The Oncomine TCR Beta short-read assay sequenced DNA from cultured CD4+ T cells. In TCRdb, the PCR reads were re-called with MiXCR into one record per CDR3 protein. Counted here are about 20,000 distinct CDR3 sequences, around 50% occurring once; the ten biggest clones make up about 13%. Treatment specified: approximately 11-day PBMC culture with coronavirus spike peptide pools or control peptides (ViraFEST assay). ViraFEST used peptide pools to expand antigen-specific T cells before TCR sequencing. Per well, a few million PBMCs were cultured in the presence of roughly 10 IU/ml IL-2 and about 9.6 ug/ml peptide pools.

The sequence derives from a human donor with COVID-19. This chain uses TRBV6-2 or TRBV6-3 with TRBJ2-5; D perhaps matches TRBD1 (5 bases). Material for sequencing was cultured CD4+ T cells from blood. The CDR3 reads CASSYRGLLKETQYF. In nucleotides, the CDR3 is TGTGCCAGCAGTTACAGGGGCCTTCTTAAAGAGACCCAGTACTTC.